One sample yielded the 2 T cell receptor beta chains listed below, sequenced in a study of regulatory T cells in long-lasting Graves disease. The sample's time point: newly diagnosed GD, antithyroid drugs for less than 3 months. PBMC RNA was the source of the TCR library. Arm-PCR of CDR3 regions with iRepertoire HTBI primers generated TCR beta libraries. TCRdb independently ran MiXCR on the multiplex PCR reads; one entry per CDR3 protein. This sample has 350,000 to 500,000 distinct CDR3 sequences, with around 15% found just once. These data are also associated with another study on T cells in Graves' hyperthyroidism and ophthalmopathy.

The sample in question was peripheral blood mononuclear cells (PBMCs), obtained at new diagnosis, from a patient treated with antithyroid drugs. All receptors derive from a woman in her 30s with Graves disease.

This chain joins TRBV10-3 and TRBJ1-5, with D unresolved. The CDR3 is made up of 13 amino acids. Germline CDR1 reads ENHRY; CDR2 reads SYGVKD. Trimming took 5 bases from V and 4 from J, leaving 9 bases between them. This chain's CDR3 is CAISWTENQPQHF. The CDR3 DNA is TGTGCCATCAGTTGGACCGAGAATCAGCCCCAGCATTTT.

The chain combines TRBV19 with TRBJ2-3, with D perhaps TRBD1 (5 bases). CDR3 length equals 15 residues. V was cut by 5 bases and J by 4 bases, with 16 bases left in between. Germline CDR1 and CDR2: LNHDA and SQIVND (reference sequence). CDR3 bases: TGTGCCAGTAGTCCGTGGAAAGGGGCCTCAGATACGCAGTATTTT. Residues: CASSPWKGASDTQYF.